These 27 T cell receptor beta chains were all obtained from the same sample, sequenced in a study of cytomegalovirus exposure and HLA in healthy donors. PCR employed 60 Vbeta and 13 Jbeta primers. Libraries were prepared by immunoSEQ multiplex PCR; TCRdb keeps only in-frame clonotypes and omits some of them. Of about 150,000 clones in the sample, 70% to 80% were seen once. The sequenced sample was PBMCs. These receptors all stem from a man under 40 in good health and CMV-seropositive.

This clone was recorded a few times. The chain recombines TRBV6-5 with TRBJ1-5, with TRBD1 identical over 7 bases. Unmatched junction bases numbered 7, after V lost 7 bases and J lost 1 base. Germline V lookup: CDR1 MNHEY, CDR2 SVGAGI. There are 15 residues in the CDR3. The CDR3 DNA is TGTGCCAGCAAACGACAGGGATGGAGCAATCAGCCCCAGCATTTT. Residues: CASKRQGWSNQPQHF.

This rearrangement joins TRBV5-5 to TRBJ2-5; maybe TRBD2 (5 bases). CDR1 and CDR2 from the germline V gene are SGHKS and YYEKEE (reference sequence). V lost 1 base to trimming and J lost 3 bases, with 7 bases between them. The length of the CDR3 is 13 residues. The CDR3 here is CASSLMGEETQYF. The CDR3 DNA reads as TGTGCCAGCAGCTTGATGGGAGAAGAGACCCAGTACTTC.

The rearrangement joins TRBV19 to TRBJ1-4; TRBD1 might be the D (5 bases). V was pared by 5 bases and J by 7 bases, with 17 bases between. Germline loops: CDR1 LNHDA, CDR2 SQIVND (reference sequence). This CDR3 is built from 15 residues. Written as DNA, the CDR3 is TGTGCCAGTAGTTTGACCGGGGGATATAGTGAAAAACTGTTTTTT. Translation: CASSLTGGYSEKLFF.

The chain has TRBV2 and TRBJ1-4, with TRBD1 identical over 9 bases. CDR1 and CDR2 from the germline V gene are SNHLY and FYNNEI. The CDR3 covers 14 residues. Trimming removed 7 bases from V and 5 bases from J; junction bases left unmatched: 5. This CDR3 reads CASKIDRGNEKLFF. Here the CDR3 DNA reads TGTGCCAGCAAGATCGACAGGGGGAATGAAAAACTGTTTTTT.

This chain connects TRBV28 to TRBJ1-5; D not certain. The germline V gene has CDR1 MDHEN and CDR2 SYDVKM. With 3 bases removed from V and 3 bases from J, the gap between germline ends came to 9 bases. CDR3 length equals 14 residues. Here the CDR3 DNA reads TGTGCCAGCAGTTTTTTTCGTAACAATCAGCCCCAGCATTTT. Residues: CASSFFRNNQPQHF.

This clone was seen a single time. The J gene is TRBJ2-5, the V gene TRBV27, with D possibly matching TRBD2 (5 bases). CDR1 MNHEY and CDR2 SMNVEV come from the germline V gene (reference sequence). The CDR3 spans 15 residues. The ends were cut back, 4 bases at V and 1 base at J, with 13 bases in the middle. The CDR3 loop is CASSSMDSPQETQYF. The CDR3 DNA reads TGTGCCAGCAGTTCAATGGACTCACCCCAAGAGACCCAGTACTTC.

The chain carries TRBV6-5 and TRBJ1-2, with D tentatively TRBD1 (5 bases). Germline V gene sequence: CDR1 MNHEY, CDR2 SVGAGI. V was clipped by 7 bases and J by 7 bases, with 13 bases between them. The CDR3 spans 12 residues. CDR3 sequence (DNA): TGTGCCAGCACCACGGGACTTAGTGGCTACACCTTC. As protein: CASTTGLSGYTF.

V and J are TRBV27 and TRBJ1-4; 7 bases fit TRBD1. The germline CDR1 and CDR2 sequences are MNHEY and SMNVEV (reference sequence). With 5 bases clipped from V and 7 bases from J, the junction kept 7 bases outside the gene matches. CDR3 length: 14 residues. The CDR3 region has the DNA TGTGCCAGCAGTCCAGACAGGGTCGGTGAAAAACTGTTTTTT. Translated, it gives CASSPDRVGEKLFF.

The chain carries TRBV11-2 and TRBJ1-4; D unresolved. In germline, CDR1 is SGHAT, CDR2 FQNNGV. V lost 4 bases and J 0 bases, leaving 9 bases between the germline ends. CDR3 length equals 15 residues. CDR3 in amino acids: CASSSPPATNEKLFF. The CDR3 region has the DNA TGTGCCAGCAGCTCTCCTCCAGCAACTAATGAAAAACTGTTTTTT.

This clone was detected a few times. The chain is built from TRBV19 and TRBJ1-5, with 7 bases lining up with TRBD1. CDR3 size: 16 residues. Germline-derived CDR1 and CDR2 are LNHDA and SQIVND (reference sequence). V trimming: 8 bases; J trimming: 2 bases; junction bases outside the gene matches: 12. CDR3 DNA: TGTGCCAGTGGGAATCGACAGGGTTCGGGCAATCAGCCCCAGCATTTT. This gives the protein CASGNRQGSGNQPQHF.

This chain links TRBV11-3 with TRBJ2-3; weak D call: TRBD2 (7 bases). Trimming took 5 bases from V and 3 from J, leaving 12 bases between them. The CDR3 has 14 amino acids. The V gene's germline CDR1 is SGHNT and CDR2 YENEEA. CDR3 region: CASSPGGRTDTQYF. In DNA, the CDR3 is TGTGCCAGCAGCCCGGGGGGCCGGACAGATACGCAGTATTTT. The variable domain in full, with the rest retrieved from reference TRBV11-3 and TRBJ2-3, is EAGVVQSPRYKIIEKKQPVAFWCNPISGHNTLYWYLQNLGQGPELLIRYENEEAVDDSQLPKDRFSAERLKGVDSTLKIQPAELGDSAVYLCASSPGGRTDTQYFGPGTRLTVL.

CDR3 sequence reads: CSVEGTVGGYEQYF. The CDR3 coding sequence is TGCAGCGTTGAAGGCACCGTAGGGGGCTACGAGCAGTACTTC. V usage is TRBV29-1 and J usage is TRBJ2-7; TRBD1 might be the D (6 bases). This CDR3 is built from 14 residues. The V end was cut by 1 base, the J end by 3 bases, with 13 bases between. Germline V lookup: CDR1 SQVTM, CDR2 ANQGSEA.

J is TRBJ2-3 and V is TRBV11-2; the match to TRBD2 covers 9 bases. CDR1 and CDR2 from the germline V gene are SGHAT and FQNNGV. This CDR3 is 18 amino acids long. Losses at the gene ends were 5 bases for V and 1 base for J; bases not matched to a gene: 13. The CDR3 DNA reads TGTGCCAGCAGCGGCTCCCTCAAGGAGCGGGGGGGCACAGATACGCAGTATTTT. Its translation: CASSGSLKERGGTDTQYF.

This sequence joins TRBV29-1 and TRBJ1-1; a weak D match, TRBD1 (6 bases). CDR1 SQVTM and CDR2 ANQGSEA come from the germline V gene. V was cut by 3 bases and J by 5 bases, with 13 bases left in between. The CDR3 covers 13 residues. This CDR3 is CSVEGTRGTEAFF. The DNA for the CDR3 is TGCAGCGTTGAGGGGACAAGGGGGACTGAAGCTTTCTTT.

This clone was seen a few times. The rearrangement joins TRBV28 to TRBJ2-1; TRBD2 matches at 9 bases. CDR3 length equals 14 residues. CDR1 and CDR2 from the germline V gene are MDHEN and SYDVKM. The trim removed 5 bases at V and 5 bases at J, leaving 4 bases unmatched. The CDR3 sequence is CASSGGRADNEQFF. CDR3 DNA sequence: TGTGCCAGCAGTGGCGGGAGGGCCGACAATGAGCAGTTCTTC. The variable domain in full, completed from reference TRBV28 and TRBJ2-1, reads DVKVTQSSRYLVKRTGEKVFLECVQDMDHENMFWYRQDPGLGLRLIYFSYDVKMKEKGDIPEGYSVSREKKERFSLILESASTNQTSMYLCASSGGRADNEQFFGPGTRLTVL.

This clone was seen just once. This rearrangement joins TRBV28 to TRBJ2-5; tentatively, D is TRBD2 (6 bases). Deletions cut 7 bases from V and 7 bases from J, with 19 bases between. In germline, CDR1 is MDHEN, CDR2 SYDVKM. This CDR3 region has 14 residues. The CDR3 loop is CASTSGEPRGTQYF. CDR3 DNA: TGTGCCAGCACCTCCGGGGAACCGCGGGGGACCCAGTACTTC.

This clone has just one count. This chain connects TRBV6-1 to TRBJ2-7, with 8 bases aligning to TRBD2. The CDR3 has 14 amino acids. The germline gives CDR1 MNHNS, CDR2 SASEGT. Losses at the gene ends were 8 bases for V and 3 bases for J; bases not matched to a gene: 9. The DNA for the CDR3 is TGTGCCAGCTCCCTCCGACTAGCGAGCTACGAGCAGTACTTC. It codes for CASSLRLASYEQYF.

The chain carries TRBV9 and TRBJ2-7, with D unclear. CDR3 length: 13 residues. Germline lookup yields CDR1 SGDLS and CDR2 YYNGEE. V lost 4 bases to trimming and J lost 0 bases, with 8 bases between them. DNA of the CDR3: TGTGCCAGCAGCCCTAGTAGCTCCTACGAGCAGTACTTC. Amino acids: CASSPSSSYEQYF.

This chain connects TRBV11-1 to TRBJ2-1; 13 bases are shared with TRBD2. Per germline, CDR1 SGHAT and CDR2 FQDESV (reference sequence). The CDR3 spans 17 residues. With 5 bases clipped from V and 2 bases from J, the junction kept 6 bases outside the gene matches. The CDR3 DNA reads TGTGCCAGCAGCACACTTGGACTAGCGGGAGCCTACAATGAGCAGTTCTTC. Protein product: CASSTLGLAGAYNEQFF.

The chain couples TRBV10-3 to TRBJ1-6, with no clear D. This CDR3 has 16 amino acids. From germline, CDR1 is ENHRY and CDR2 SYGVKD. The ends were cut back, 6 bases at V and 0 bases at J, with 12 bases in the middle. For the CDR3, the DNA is TGTGCCATCAGAGACGGTGGGAGCTCCTATAATTCACCCCTCCACTTT. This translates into CAIRDGGSSYNSPLHF.

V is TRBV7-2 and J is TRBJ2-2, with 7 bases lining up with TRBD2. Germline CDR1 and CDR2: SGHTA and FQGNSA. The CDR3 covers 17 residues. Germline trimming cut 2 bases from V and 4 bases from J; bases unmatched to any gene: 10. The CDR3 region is CASSLNRLTGGTGELFF. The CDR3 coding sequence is TGTGCCAGCAGCTTAAATCGTCTTACGGGGGGCACCGGGGAGCTGTTTTTT. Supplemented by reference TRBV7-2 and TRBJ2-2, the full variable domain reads GAGVSQSPSNKVTEKGKDVELRCDPISGHTALYWYRQSLGQGLEFLIYFQGNSAPDKSGLPSDRFSAERTGGSVSTLTIQRTQQEDSAVYLCASSLNRLTGGTGELFFGEGSRLTVL.

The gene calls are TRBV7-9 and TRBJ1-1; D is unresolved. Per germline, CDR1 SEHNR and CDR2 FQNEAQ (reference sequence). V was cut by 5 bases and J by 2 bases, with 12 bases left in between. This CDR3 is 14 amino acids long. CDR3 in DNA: TGTGCCAGCAGCGTCGTTCCTCTTAACACTGAAGCTTTCTTT. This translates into CASSVVPLNTEAFF.

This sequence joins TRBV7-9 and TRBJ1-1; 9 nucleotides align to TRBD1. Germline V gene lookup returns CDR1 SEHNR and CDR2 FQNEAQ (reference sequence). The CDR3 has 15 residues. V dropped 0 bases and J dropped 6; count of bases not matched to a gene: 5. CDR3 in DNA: TGTGCCAGCAGCTTAGCACGGGACAGGGTCTCTGAAGCTTTCTTT. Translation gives CASSLARDRVSEAFF. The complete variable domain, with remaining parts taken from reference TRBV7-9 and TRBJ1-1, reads DTGVSQNPRHKITKRGQNVTFRCDPISEHNRLYWYRQTLGQGPEFLTYFQNEAQLEKSRLLSDRFSAERPKGSFSTLEIQRTEQGDSAMYLCASSLARDRVSEAFFGQGTRLTVV.

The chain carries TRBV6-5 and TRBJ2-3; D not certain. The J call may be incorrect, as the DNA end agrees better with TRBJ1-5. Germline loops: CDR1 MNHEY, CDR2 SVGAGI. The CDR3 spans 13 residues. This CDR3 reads CASSFSEGDTQHF. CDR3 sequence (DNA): TGTGCCAGCAGTTTCTCAGAAGGAGATACGCAGCATTTT.

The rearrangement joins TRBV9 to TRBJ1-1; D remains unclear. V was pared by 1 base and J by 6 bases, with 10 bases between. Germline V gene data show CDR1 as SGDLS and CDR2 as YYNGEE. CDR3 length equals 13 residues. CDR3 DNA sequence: TGTGCCAGCAGCGTAACTCCCAACGCTGAAGCTTTCTTT. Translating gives CASSVTPNAEAFF.

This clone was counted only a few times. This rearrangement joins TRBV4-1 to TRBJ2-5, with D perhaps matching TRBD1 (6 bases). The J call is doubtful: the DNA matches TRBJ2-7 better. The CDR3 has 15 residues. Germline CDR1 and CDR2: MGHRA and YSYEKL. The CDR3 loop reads CASSLGTLRDGEQYF. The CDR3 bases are TGCGCCAGCAGCCTCGGGACACTCCGTGATGGCGAGCAGTACTTC.

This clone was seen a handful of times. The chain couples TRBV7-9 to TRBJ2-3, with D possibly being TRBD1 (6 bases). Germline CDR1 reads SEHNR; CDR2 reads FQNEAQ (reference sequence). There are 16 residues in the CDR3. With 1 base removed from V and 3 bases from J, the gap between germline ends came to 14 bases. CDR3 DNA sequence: TGTGCCAGCAGCTTAGGGGAAGGGGGTAATACAGATACGCAGTATTTT. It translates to CASSLGEGGNTDTQYF.